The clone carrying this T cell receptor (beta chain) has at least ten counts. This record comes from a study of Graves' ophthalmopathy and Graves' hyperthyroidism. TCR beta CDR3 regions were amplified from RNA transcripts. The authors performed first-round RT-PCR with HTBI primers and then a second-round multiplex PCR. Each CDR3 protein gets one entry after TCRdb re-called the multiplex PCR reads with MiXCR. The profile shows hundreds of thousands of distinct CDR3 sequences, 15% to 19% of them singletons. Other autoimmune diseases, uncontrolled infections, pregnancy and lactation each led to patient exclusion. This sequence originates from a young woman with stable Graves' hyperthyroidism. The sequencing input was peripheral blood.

Written as DNA, the CDR3 is TGTGCCAGCAGCGCATACAGTGGGGGGAATCAGCCCCAGCATTTT. It encodes CASSAYSGGNQPQHF. This chain links TRBV7-2 with TRBJ1-5, with D perhaps TRBD1 (5 bases). Germline lookup yields CDR1 SGHTA and CDR2 FQGNSA. CDR3 length: 15 amino acids. The V end lost 5 bases, the J end lost 4 bases, and 15 bases lay between the germline ends.